Below are 21 T cell receptor beta chains sequenced from a single sample in a study of cytomegalovirus exposure and HLA in healthy donors. 60 Vbeta and 13 Jbeta primers were used in PCR. The data were produced by immunoSEQ multiplex PCR, yet TCRdb's version contains in-frame clones alone and is incomplete. Among about 130,000 clones listed, just under 80% were seen once. The sample consisted of PBMCs. Every receptor here comes from a man aged 25 to 40 in good health and CMV-seronegative.

This clone came up a few times. The chain combines TRBV7-8 with TRBJ1-3, with TRBD1 identical over 8 bases. CDR3 size: 16 residues. From germline, CDR1 is SGHVS and CDR2 FQNEAQ. V shed 3 bases and J 0 bases; nucleotides not matched to a gene: 4. For the CDR3, the DNA is TGTGCCAGCAGCTTGGGGACAGGCCTCTCTGGAAACACCATATATTTT. As protein: CASSLGTGLSGNTIYF.

This chain joins TRBV5-1 and TRBJ2-2, with D possibly matching TRBD1 (5 bases). V shed 0 bases and J shed 3 bases, with 6 bases lying between them. CDR1 and CDR2 from the germline V gene are SGHRS and YFSETQ. This CDR3 contains 14 residues. CDR3 sequence reads: CASSLEGYTGELFF. In nucleotides, the CDR3 is TGCGCCAGCAGCTTGGAGGGGTACACCGGGGAGCTGTTTTTT.

The genes are TRBV6-1 and TRBJ1-4; D gene ambiguous. The germline gives CDR1 MNHNS, CDR2 SASEGT. This CDR3 region has 13 residues. V gave up 4 bases and J gave up 8 bases, with 11 bases separating them. The chain's CDR3 is CASSARSIEKLFF. The DNA for the CDR3 is TGTGCCAGCAGTGCTCGGAGTATCGAAAAACTGTTTTTT.

This clone has just a few counts. The chain employs TRBV4-1 and TRBJ1-2, with TRBD1 matching 7 bases. From germline, CDR1 is MGHRA and CDR2 YSYEKL. J lost 8 bases, V lost 6 bases, and 15 bases had no gene match. The CDR3 loop spans 15 amino acids. CDR3 protein: CASSNPNRGHRGYTF. CDR3 DNA sequence: TGCGCCAGCAGTAACCCGAACAGGGGTCACCGGGGCTACACCTTC.

This rearrangement joins TRBV27 to TRBJ1-1; possibly TRBD1 for D (5 bases). Trimming cost V 4 bases and J 0 bases, with 12 bases left between them. CDR1 is MNHEY, CDR2 SMNVEV, per germline (reference sequence). This CDR3 has 15 amino acids. CDR3 amino acids: CASSYRRVMNTEAFF. The DNA of the CDR3 is TGTGCCAGCAGTTACAGGAGGGTAATGAACACTGAAGCTTTCTTT.

For the CDR3, the DNA is TGTGCCAGCAGTTACTCGATGGGACAGGCGTCCTACGAGCAGTACTTC. Translating gives CASSYSMGQASYEQYF. This sequence joins TRBV6-5 and TRBJ2-7, with 8 nucleotides matching TRBD1. The V gene end was trimmed by 0 bases and the J gene end by 1 base; junction bases not matched to a gene: 5. Germline V gives CDR1 MNHEY, CDR2 SVGAGI. The CDR3 runs 16 residues.

The V gene is TRBV2, the J gene TRBJ1-2; 10 nucleotides match TRBD1. The CDR3 sequence is 15 residues long. From germline, CDR1 is SNHLY and CDR2 FYNNEI. Losses at the gene ends were 9 bases for V and 4 bases for J; bases not matched to a gene: 11. This CDR3 is CAREPGQGVLYGYTF. The CDR3 nucleotides are TGTGCCAGGGAGCCCGGACAGGGGGTTCTCTATGGCTACACCTTC.

The rearrangement uses TRBV29-1 and TRBJ2-7; 9 bases map to TRBD1. This CDR3 comprises 14 residues. After removal of 7 bases from V and 0 bases from J, the junction contained 7 bases not matched to a gene. Germline V gene lookup returns CDR1 SQVTM and CDR2 ANQGSEA. CDR3: CSAIRDRDSYEQYF. In nucleotides, the CDR3 is TGCAGCGCTATCCGGGACAGGGACTCCTACGAGCAGTACTTC.

The chain couples TRBV10-3 to TRBJ2-3, with D perhaps TRBD2 (5 bases). The CDR3 has 14 residues. The V gene lost 4 bases and the J gene lost 0 bases, with 8 bases spanning the gap. Germline loops: CDR1 ENHRY, CDR2 SYGVKD. DNA of the CDR3: TGTGCCATCAGTGCCGGGGAGAGCACAGATACGCAGTATTTT. This translates into CAISAGESTDTQYF.

The chain combines TRBV10-2 with TRBJ1-6; 7 bases map to TRBD1. The junction had 27 bases not matched to a gene; V was cut back by 7 bases and J by 9 bases. Germline V gives CDR1 WSHSY, CDR2 SAAADI. The CDR3 covers 20 residues. CDR3 sequence (DNA): TGCGCCAGCACCCGGTTCCTGACAGGGCTTAATTCGTGGATTAGTTCACCCCTCCACTTT. It translates to CASTRFLTGLNSWISSPLHF.

This clone was recorded once. The CDR3 nucleotides are TGTGCCAGCAGCAAAAGCTATGGACTAGCGGGGGGCAATGAGCAGTTCTTC. Protein: CASSKSYGLAGGNEQFF. The chain uses TRBV28 and TRBJ2-1; 14 nucleotides align to TRBD2. Trimming removed 6 bases from V and 6 bases from J; junction bases left unmatched: 10. The CDR3 spans 17 residues. Germline V gene lookup returns CDR1 MDHEN and CDR2 SYDVKM.

This chain joins TRBV4-2 and TRBJ2-3; TRBD2 aligns across 8 bases. CDR1 LGHNA and CDR2 YNFKEQ come from the germline V gene. V lost 4 bases and J lost 3; bases outside the gene matches: 9. The CDR3 loop spans 16 amino acids. The CDR3 bases are TGTGCCAGCAGCCCGAGGGGTAGCGGGGCAACAGATACGCAGTATTTT. Protein sequence: CASSPRGSGATDTQYF.

As to this clone: At one end the junction does not follow the germline gene, possibly because of a read error. This chain links TRBV29-1 with TRBJ1-1; 10 bases fit TRBD1. The CDR3 has 15 residues. Looked up from germline, CDR1 is SQVTM and CDR2 is ANQGSEA. The chain's CDR3 is CSVPKRQGAGTAAFF. CDR3 nucleotides: TGCAGCGTCCCAAAGCGACAGGGGGCGGGGACTGCAGCTTTCTTT.

V is TRBV2 and J is TRBJ1-5; D might be TRBD1 (6 bases). The CDR3 has 13 residues. With 3 bases removed from V and 7 bases from J, the gap between germline ends came to 10 bases. From germline, CDR1 is SNHLY and CDR2 FYNNEI. This CDR3 reads CASSDTGSQPQHF. CDR3 nucleotides: TGTGCCAGCAGTGACACAGGGAGCCAGCCCCAGCATTTT.

The chain joins TRBV29-1 to TRBJ2-1; 9 nucleotides line up with TRBD2. CDR3 length equals 15 residues. V was clipped by 5 bases and J by 3 bases; unmatched bases: 8. Per the germline V gene, CDR1 is SQVTM and CDR2 is ANQGSEA. CDR3: CSVRVSGSLYNEQFF. CDR3 nucleotide sequence: TGCAGCGTTCGAGTTAGCGGGAGTCTCTACAATGAGCAGTTCTTC.

The chain links TRBV29-1 to TRBJ1-4, with unresolved D. Looked up from germline, CDR1 is SQVTM and CDR2 is ANQGSEA. Deletions cut 7 bases from V and 4 bases from J, with 13 bases between. This CDR3 has 13 residues. The CDR3 here is CSAEGPFNEKLFF. The CDR3 nucleotides are TGCAGCGCCGAGGGCCCTTTTAATGAAAAACTGTTTTTT.

The V and J genes are TRBV6-6 and TRBJ2-1; D gene uncertain. The CDR3 runs 13 residues. CDR1 and CDR2 from the germline V gene are MNHNY and SVGAGI (reference sequence). V lost 5 bases, J lost 4 bases, and 9 bases lay in between. The CDR3 bases are TGTGCCAGCAGTCCCAATCTATACAATGAGCAGTTCTTC. Its translation: CASSPNLYNEQFF.

The chain couples TRBV21-1 to TRBJ2-7; the tabulated D call, TRBD2, remains unverified against the DNA. TRBV21-1 is tagged as a pseudogene. The CDR3 sequence is 15 residues long. The CDR3 is CASSQKKRGSYEQYF. The CDR3 DNA follows: TGTGCCAGCAGCCAAAAGAAGCGGGGTTCCTACGAGCAGTACTTC.

This clone was counted between two and nine times. The rearrangement uses TRBV28 and TRBJ1-2; D may be TRBD1 (6 bases). Trimming removed 6 bases at V and 6 bases at J, with 14 bases between. Germline V gene lookup returns CDR1 MDHEN and CDR2 SYDVKM. This CDR3 spans 13 amino acids. The CDR3 here is CASSRTGSDGYTF. CDR3 nucleotide sequence: TGTGCCAGCAGCAGAACAGGGTCGGATGGCTACACCTTC.

The chain couples TRBV5-4 to TRBJ2-7, with TRBD2 as a possible D gene (6 bases). The CDR3 extends over 14 amino acids. V lost 4 bases and J lost 1, with 12 bases in between. Per germline, CDR1 SGHNT and CDR2 YYREEE (reference sequence). In DNA form, the CDR3 reads TGTGCCAGCAGCCCCGCCGGGACTTCCTACGAGCAGTACTTC. It codes for CASSPAGTSYEQYF.

The chain has TRBV14 and TRBJ2-7, with D possibly matching TRBD2 (6 bases). Trimming removed 5 bases from V and 3 bases from J, with 20 bases in between. This CDR3 is 16 amino acids long. CDR1 and CDR2 (germline): SGHDN, FVKESK. The CDR3 is CASSARRGSEGYEQYF. The CDR3 coding sequence is TGTGCCAGCAGCGCAAGGCGGGGATCGGAAGGCTACGAGCAGTACTTC.